The 12 T cell receptor beta chains below were found in one sample sequenced in a study of T-cell memory formation after mild COVID-19. Each CDR3 protein is one row after TCRdb ran MiXCR on the 5' RACE reads. This table holds approximately 150,000 distinct CDR3 sequences, roughly 15% found once. The sequencing sample was made of PBMCs or a T cell subset sorted from them (not recorded which). These receptors were obtained from an adult woman who had mild COVID-19 (a few samples of this study predate the infection). Cell type and time point are not known.

There are a few counts of this clonotype. The CDR3 sequence: CASSLDRDGEKLFF. CDR3 nucleotide sequence: TGTGCCAGCAGTTTAGACAGGGATGGGGAAAAACTGTTTTTT. The chain carries TRBV12-3 or TRBV12-4 and TRBJ1-4, with D possibly matching TRBD1 (6 bases). This CDR3 is 14 amino acids long. V was trimmed by 1 base and J by 8 bases, leaving 11 bases between them.

The chain combines TRBV20-1 with TRBJ2-1, with 11 bases that match TRBD2. The V and J ends lost 6 bases and 5 bases, in that order; junction bases with no gene match: 9. Germline V gene lookup returns CDR1 DFQATT and CDR2 SNEGSKA (reference sequence). The CDR3 extends over 15 amino acids. This chain's CDR3 is CSAPSGTSGDNEQFF. CDR3 sequence (DNA): TGCAGTGCCCCCTCCGGGACTAGCGGCGACAATGAGCAGTTCTTC.

This chain connects TRBV12-3 or TRBV12-4 to TRBJ1-2; 8 nucleotides agree with TRBD1. The CDR3 has 14 residues. Germline trimming cut 6 bases from V and 4 bases from J; bases unmatched to any gene: 7. CDR3 coding DNA: TGTGCCAGCAGCCCTAGTACAGGGGGCTATGGCTACACCTTC. The encoded protein is CASSPSTGGYGYTF.

The V call is TRBV12-3 or TRBV12-4, the J call TRBJ2-7; D may be TRBD1 or TRBD2 (6 bases each). The CDR3 length is 13 residues. Written as DNA, the CDR3 is TGTGCGGTGGGGGGCGGAGGTTCCTACGAGCAGTACTTC. Its translation: CAVGGGGSYEQYF.

This chain links TRBV5-4 with TRBJ2-7, with no clear D. V was clipped by 3 bases and J by 2 bases, with 15 bases between them. Germline assignment: CDR1 SGHNT and CDR2 YYREEE (reference sequence). The CDR3 runs 15 residues. The chain's CDR3 is CASSSREGPPYEQYF. For the CDR3, the DNA is TGTGCCAGCAGCTCCCGAGAAGGGCCGCCCTACGAGCAGTACTTC.

This chain connects TRBV7-9 to TRBJ1-1; TRBD1 might be the D (5 bases). The ends were cut back, 5 bases at V and 2 bases at J, with 15 bases in the middle. The CDR3 spans 15 residues. From germline, CDR1 is SEHNR and CDR2 FQNEAQ (reference sequence). CDR3 DNA: TGTGCCAGCAGCCATGCGAGACAGATTAACACTGAAGCTTTCTTT. This translates into CASSHARQINTEAFF.

At least ten counts were recorded for this clonotype. The rearrangement uses TRBV12-3 or TRBV12-4 and TRBJ2-1; 8 nucleotides agree with TRBD2. V trimming: 5 bases; J trimming: 7 bases; junction bases outside the gene matches: 13. CDR3 length: 16 residues. The CDR3 DNA is TGTGCCAGCAGTCCCCTCCCCGGACTAGCTCCAAATGAGCAGTTCTTC. It yields the protein CASSPLPGLAPNEQFF.

The table lists this clonotype with a few counts. V gene TRBV5-1 combines with J gene TRBJ1-6, with unresolved D. Trimming stripped 0 bases from V and 8 bases from J, with 12 bases between. CDR1 is SGHRS and CDR2 is YFSETQ in the germline V gene. This CDR3 spans 15 amino acids. The CDR3: CASSLGRQIHSPLHF. CDR3 in DNA: TGCGCCAGCAGCTTGGGGAGGCAGATCCATTCACCCCTCCACTTT. Variable domain in full (rest from reference TRBV5-1 and TRBJ1-6): KAGVTQTPRYLIKTRGQQVTLSCSPISGHRSVSWYQQTPGQGLQFLFEYFSETQRNKGNFPGRFSGRQFSNSRSEMNVSTLELGDSALYLCASSLGRQIHSPLHFGNGTRLTVT.

This clonotype was seen more than once but under ten times. V usage is TRBV29-1 and J usage is TRBJ2-7, with 8 bases lining up with TRBD1. Germline lookup yields CDR1 SQVTM and CDR2 ANQGSEA. This CDR3 has 14 amino acids. Germline trimming cut 6 bases from V and 3 bases from J; bases unmatched to any gene: 10. CDR3 region: CSVYTGTGNYEQYF. CDR3 in DNA: TGCAGCGTCTATACCGGGACAGGCAACTACGAGCAGTACTTC.

This rearrangement joins TRBV19 to TRBJ1-4, with D maybe TRBD1 (6 bases). Trimming took off 7 bases at V and 2 bases at J, with 14 bases between the two ends. CDR1 and CDR2 (germline): LNHDA, SQIVND (reference sequence). The length of the CDR3 is 15 residues. The CDR3 DNA follows: TGTGCCAGTAAGAGGACAGCCGCGACTAATGAAAAACTGTTTTTT. This sequence encodes CASKRTAATNEKLFF. The whole variable domain, remainder taken from reference TRBV19 and TRBJ1-4, is DGGITQSPKYLFRKEGQNVTLSCEQNLNHDAMYWYRQDPGQGLRLIYYSQIVNDFQKGDIAEGYSVSREKKESFPLTVTSAQKNPTAFYLCASKRTAATNEKLFFGSGTQLSVL.

This chain links TRBV6-2 or TRBV6-3 with TRBJ2-7; D is possibly TRBD2 (6 bases). The CDR3 is 15 amino acids. CDR1 and CDR2 from the germline V gene are MNHEY and SVGEGT. V shed 7 bases and J shed 2 bases, with 18 bases lying between them. The CDR3 DNA follows: TGTGCCAGCACCCAGGGAGGATTCGGCACCTACGAGCAGTACTTC. It yields the protein CASTQGGFGTYEQYF.

The V gene is TRBV5-1, the J gene TRBJ2-7; TRBD1 matches at 9 bases. The CDR3 loop spans 16 amino acids. J was trimmed by 3 bases and V by 1 base; bases with no gene match: 8. Germline CDR1 is SGHRS and CDR2 is YFSETQ. This chain's CDR3 is CASSLSSGQGIYEQYF. CDR3 coding DNA: TGCGCCAGCAGCTTGTCCTCGGGACAGGGTATCTACGAGCAGTACTTC.